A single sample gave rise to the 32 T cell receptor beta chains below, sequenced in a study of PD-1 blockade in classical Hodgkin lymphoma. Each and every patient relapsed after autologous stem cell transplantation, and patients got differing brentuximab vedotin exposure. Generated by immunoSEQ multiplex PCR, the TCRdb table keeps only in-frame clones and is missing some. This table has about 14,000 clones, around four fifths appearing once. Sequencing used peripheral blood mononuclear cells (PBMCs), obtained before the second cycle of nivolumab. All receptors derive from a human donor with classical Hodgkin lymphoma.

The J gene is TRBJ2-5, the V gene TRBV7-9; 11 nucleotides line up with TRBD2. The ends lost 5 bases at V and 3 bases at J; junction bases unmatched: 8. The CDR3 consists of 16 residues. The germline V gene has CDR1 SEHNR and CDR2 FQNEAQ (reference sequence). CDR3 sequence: CASSSRDSGGEETQYF. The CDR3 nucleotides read TGTGCCAGCAGCAGTCGGGATAGCGGGGGGGAAGAGACCCAGTACTTC. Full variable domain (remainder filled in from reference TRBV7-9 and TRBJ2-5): DTGVSQNPRHKITKRGQNVTFRCDPISEHNRLYWYRQTLGQGPEFLTYFQNEAQLEKSRLLSDRFSAERPKGSFSTLEIQRTEQGDSAMYLCASSSRDSGGEETQYFGPGTRLLVL.

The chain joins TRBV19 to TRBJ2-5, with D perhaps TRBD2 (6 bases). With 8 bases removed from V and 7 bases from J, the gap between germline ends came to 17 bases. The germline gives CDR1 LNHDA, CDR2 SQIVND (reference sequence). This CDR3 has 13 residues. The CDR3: CASQFGGSATQYF. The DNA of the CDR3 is TGTGCCAGTCAATTTGGGGGGAGCGCGACCCAGTACTTC.

Written as DNA, the CDR3 is TGTGCCAGTAGCGACGCGGGGGGATTTTACGACTATGGCTACACCTTC. Encoded protein: CASSDAGGFYDYGYTF. This chain joins TRBV19 and TRBJ1-2; D perhaps matches TRBD1 (5 bases). Germline loops: CDR1 LNHDA, CDR2 SQIVND (reference sequence). The CDR3 covers 16 residues. V dropped 6 bases and J dropped 3 bases, with 20 bases sitting between them. The whole variable domain, filled in from reference TRBV19 and TRBJ1-2, reads DGGITQSPKYLFRKEGQNVTLSCEQNLNHDAMYWYRQDPGQGLRLIYYSQIVNDFQKGDIAEGYSVSREKKESFPLTVTSAQKNPTAFYLCASSDAGGFYDYGYTFGSGTRLTVV.

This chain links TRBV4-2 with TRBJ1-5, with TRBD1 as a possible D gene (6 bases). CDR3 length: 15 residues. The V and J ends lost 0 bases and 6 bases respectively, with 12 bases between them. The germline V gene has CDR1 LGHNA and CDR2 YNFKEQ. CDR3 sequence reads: CASSQEAGAGQPQHF. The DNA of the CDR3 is TGTGCCAGCAGCCAAGAAGCAGGGGCGGGTCAGCCCCAGCATTTT.

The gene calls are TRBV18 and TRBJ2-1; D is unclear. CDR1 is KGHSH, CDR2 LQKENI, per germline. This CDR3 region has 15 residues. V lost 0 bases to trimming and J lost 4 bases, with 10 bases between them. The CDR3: CASSPPWQVYNEQFF. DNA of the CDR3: TGTGCCAGCTCACCACCCTGGCAGGTATACAATGAGCAGTTCTTC. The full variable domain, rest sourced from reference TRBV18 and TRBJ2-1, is NAGVMQNPRHLVRRRGQEARLRCSPMKGHSHVYWYRQLPEEGLKFMVYLQKENIIDESGMPKERFSAEFPKEGPSILRIQQVVRGDSAAYFCASSPPWQVYNEQFFGPGTRLTVL.

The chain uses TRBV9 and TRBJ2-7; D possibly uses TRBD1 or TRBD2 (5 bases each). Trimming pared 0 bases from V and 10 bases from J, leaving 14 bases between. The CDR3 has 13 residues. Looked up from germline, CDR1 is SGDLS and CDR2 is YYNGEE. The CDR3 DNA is TGTGCCAGCAGCGTAGACGGGGAAGGGGCACAGTACTTC. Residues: CASSVDGEGAQYF.

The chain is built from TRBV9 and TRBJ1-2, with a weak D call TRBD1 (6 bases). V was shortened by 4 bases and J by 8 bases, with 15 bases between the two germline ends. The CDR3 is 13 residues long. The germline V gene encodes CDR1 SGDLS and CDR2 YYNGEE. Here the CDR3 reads CASSPQGYSGYTF. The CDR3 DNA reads TGTGCCAGCAGCCCCCAGGGGTACAGCGGCTACACCTTC.

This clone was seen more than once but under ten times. In DNA form, the CDR3 reads TGTGCCAGCTCACTTGGATTGGACGGTAACTATGGCTACACCTTC. Protein product: CASSLGLDGNYGYTF. V usage is TRBV18 and J usage is TRBJ1-2; unclear D gene. The CDR3 runs to 15 residues. V was trimmed by 4 bases and J by 1 base, leaving 13 bases between them. Germline CDR1 KGHSH, CDR2 LQKENI.

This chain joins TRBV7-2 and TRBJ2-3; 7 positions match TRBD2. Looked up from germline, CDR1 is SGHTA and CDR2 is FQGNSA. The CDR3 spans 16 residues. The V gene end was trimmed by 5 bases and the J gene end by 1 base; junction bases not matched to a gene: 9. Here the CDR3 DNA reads TGTGCCAGCAGCCCAAGATTGGCGGGGGGCACAGATACGCAGTATTTT. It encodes CASSPRLAGGTDTQYF.

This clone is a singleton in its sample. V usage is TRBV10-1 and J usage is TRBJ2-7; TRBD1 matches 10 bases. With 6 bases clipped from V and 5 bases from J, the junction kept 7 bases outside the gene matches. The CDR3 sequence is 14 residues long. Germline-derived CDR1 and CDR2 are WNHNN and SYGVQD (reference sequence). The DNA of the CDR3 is TGCGCCAGCAGACTCCGGGACAGGGGAAACGAGCAGTACTTC. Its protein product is CASRLRDRGNEQYF.

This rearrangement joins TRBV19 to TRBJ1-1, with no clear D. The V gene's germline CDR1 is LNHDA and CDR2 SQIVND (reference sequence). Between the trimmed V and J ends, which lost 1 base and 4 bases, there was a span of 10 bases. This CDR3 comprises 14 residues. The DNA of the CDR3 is TGTGCCAGTAGTATAGGACAAACCGGCACTGAAGCTTTCTTT. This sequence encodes CASSIGQTGTEAFF. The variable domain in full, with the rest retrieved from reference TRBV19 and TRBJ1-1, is DGGITQSPKYLFRKEGQNVTLSCEQNLNHDAMYWYRQDPGQGLRLIYYSQIVNDFQKGDIAEGYSVSREKKESFPLTVTSAQKNPTAFYLCASSIGQTGTEAFFGQGTRLTVV.

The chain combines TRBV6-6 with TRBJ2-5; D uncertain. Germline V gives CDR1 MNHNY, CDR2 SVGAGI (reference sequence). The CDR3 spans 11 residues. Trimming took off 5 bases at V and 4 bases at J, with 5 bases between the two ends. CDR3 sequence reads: CASSLRETQYF. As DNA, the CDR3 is TGTGCCAGCAGTCTAAGAGAGACCCAGTACTTC.

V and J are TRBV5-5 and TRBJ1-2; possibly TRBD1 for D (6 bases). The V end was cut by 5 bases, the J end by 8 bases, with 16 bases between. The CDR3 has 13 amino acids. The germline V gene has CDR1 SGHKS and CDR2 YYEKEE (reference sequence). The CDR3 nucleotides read TGTGCCAGCAGTTTTGCAGGGGACGGAGGCTACACCTTC. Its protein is CASSFAGDGGYTF. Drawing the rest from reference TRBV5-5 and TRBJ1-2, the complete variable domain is DAGVTQSPTHLIKTRGQQVTLRCSPISGHKSVSWYQQVLGQGPQFIFQYYEKEERGRGNFPDRFSARQFPNYSSELNVNALLLGDSALYLCASSFAGDGGYTFGSGTRLTVV.

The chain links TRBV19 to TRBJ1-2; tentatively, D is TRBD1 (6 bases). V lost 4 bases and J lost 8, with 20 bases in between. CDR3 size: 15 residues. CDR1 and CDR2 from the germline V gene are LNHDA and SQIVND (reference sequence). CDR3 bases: TGTGCCAGTAGTACCCAGGGAGCGCAGGGGAGAGGCTACACCTTC. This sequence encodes CASSTQGAQGRGYTF.

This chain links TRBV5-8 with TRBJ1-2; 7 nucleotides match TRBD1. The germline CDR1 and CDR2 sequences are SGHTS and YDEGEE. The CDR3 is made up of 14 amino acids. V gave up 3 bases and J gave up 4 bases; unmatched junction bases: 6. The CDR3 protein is CASSSERGPYGYTF. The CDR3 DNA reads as TGTGCCAGCAGCTCCGAGAGGGGGCCCTATGGCTACACCTTC.

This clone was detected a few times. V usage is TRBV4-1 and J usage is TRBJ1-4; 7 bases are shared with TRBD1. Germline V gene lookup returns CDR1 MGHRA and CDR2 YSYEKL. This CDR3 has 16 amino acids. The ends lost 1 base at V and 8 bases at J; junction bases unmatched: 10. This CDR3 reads CASSQADRVGGEKLFF. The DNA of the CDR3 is TGCGCCAGCAGCCAAGCTGACAGGGTTGGAGGGGAAAAACTGTTTTTT.

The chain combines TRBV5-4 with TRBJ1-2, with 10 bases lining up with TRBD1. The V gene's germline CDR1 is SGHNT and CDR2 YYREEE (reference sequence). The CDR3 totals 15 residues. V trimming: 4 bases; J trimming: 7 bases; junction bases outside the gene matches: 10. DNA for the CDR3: TGTGCCAGCAGCCCCGCAACGACAGGGGGCGTTGGCTACACCTTC. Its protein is CASSPATTGGVGYTF. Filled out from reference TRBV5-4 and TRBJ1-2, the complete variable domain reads ETGVTQSPTHLIKTRGQQVTLRCSSQSGHNTVSWYQQALGQGPQFIFQYYREEENGRGNFPPRFSGLQFPNYSSELNVNALELDDSALYLCASSPATTGGVGYTFGSGTRLTVV.

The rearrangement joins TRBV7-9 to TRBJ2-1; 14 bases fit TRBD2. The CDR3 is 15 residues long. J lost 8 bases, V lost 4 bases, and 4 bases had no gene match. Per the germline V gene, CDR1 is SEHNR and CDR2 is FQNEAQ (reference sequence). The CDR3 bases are TGTGCCAGCAGCTCGCGACTAGCGGGGGGGCATGAGCAGTTCTTC. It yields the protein CASSSRLAGGHEQFF.

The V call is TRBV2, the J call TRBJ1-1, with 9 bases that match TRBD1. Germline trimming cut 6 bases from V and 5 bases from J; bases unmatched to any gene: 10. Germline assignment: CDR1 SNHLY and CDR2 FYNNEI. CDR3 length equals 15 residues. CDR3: CASRWDRVIRTEAFF. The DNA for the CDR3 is TGTGCCAGCAGGTGGGACAGGGTGATTCGAACTGAAGCTTTCTTT.

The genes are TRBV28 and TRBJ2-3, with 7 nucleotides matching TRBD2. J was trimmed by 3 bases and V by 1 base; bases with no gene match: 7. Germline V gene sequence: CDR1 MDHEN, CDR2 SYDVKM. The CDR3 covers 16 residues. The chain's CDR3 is CASSLSGLVVTDTQYF. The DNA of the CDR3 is TGTGCCAGCAGTTTATCCGGACTAGTGGTTACAGATACGCAGTATTTT.

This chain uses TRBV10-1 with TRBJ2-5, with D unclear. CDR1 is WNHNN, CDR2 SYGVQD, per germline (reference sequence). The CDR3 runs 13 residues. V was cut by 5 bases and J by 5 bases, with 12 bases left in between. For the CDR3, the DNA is TGCGCCAGCAGTTTAGGCAGATGGGAGACCCAGTACTTC. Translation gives CASSLGRWETQYF.

CDR3 bases: TGCGCCAGCAGGTTAGGACTAGCGGGGGGACTGGGGCAAGCAGATACGCAGTATTTT. As protein: CASRLGLAGGLGQADTQYF. The chain carries TRBV5-1 and TRBJ2-3; TRBD2 matches 14 bases. CDR3 length: 19 amino acids. Germline-derived CDR1 and CDR2 are SGHRS and YFSETQ. With V trimmed by 5 bases and J by 4 bases, 15 bases remained unmatched.

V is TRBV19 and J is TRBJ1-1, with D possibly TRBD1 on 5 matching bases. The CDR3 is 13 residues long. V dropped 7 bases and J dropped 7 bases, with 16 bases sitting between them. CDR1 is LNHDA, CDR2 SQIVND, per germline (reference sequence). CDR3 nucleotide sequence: TGTGCCAGTACTATGGGAAGAAGGGGTGAAGCTTTCTTT. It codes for CASTMGRRGEAFF.

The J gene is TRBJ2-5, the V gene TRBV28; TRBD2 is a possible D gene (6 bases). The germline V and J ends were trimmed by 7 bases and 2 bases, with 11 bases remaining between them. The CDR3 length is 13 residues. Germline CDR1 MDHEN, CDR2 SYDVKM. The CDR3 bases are TGTGCCAGCACCACGGGGGTTCAAGAGACCCAGTACTTC. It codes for CASTTGVQETQYF.

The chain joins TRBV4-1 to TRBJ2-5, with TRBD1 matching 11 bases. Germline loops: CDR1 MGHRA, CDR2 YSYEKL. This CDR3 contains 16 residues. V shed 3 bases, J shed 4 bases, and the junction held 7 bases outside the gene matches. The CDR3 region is CASSQPGQGALETQYF. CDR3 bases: TGCGCCAGCAGCCAGCCCGGACAGGGGGCTTTAGAGACCCAGTACTTC.

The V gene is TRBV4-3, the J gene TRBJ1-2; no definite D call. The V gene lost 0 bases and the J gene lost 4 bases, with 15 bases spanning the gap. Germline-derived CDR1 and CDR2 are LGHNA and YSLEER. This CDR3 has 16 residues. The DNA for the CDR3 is TGCGCCAGCAGCCAAGATTTCATTTTGGCCCGCTATGGCTACACCTTC. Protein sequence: CASSQDFILARYGYTF.

DNA of the CDR3: TGTGCCAGTGGTCCTACAGTGGGGGGCTACACCTTC. The encoded protein is CASGPTVGGYTF. The chain has TRBV19 and TRBJ1-2; no clear D gene. This CDR3 has 12 residues. The germline gives CDR1 LNHDA, CDR2 SQIVND (reference sequence). Trimming removed 8 bases at V and 8 bases at J, with 15 bases between. Full variable domain (remainder filled in from reference TRBV19 and TRBJ1-2): DGGITQSPKYLFRKEGQNVTLSCEQNLNHDAMYWYRQDPGQGLRLIYYSQIVNDFQKGDIAEGYSVSREKKESFPLTVTSAQKNPTAFYLCASGPTVGGYTFGSGTRLTVV.

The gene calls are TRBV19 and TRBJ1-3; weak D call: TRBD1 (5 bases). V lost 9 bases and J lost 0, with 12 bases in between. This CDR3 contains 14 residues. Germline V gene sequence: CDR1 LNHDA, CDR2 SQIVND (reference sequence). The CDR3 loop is CASALGTSGNTIYF. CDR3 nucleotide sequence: TGTGCCAGCGCTTTGGGGACCTCTGGAAACACCATATATTTT.

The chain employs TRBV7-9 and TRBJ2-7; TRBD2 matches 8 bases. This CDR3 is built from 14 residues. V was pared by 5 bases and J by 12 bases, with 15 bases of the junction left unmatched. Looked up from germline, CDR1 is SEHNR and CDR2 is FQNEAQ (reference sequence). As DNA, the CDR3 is TGTGCCAGCAGCAATCAAGGAGCGGGGGAGCCGGGGTACTTC. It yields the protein CASSNQGAGEPGYF.

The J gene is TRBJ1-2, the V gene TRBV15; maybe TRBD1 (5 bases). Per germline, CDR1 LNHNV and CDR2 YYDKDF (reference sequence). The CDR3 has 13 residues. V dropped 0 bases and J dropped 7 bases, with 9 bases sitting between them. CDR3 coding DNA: TGTGCCACCAGCAGAGACAGGGCGCTTGGCTACACCTTC. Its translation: CATSRDRALGYTF.

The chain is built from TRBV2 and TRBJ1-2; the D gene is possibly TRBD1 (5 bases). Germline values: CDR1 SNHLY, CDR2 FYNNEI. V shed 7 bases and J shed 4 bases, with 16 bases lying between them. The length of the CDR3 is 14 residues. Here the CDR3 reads CASKPTTAAYGYTF. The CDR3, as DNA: TGTGCCAGCAAACCGACGACAGCCGCCTATGGCTACACCTTC.

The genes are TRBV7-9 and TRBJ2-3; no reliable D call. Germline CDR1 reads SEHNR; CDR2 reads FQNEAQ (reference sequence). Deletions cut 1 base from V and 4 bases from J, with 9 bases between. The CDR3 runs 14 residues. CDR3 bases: TGTGCCAGCAGCTTAGGTCGCTCCCCAGATACGCAGTATTTT. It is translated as CASSLGRSPDTQYF. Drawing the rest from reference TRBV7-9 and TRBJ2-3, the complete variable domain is DTGVSQNPRHKITKRGQNVTFRCDPISEHNRLYWYRQTLGQGPEFLTYFQNEAQLEKSRLLSDRFSAERPKGSFSTLEIQRTEQGDSAMYLCASSLGRSPDTQYFGPGTRLTVL.